These T cell receptor beta chains were read from a single sample in a study of shared clonotypes between healthy human individuals. Method: immunoSEQ multiplex PCR; TCRdb's copy keeps in-frame clones and lacks some. The sample includes around 500,000 clones, 75% to 85% of them seen just once. The sample consisted of PBMCs. The receptors stem from a woman aged 35 to 49 in good health. Some clones in this sample may be carry-over from other donors' samples. Both conserved end residues are part of each CDR3. D genes are given only for firm matches. Size tells how often a clone was seen (once, few, many) or the class of an expanded clone, and some rows leave it out.

>TRBJ1-1|TRBV7-2|TRBD1|.
CASSPQGSNTEAFF
TGTGCCAGCAGCCCACAGGGGTCGAACACTGAAGCTTTCTTT
>TRBJ2-2|TRBV28|.|many
CASRTGNTGELFF
TGTGCCAGCAGGACAGGGAACACCGGGGAGCTGTTTTTT
>TRBJ2-3|TRBV19|TRBD2|.
CASSIIAGPTDTQYF
TGTGCCAGTAGTATAATAGCGGGGCCCACAGATACGCAGTATTTT
>TRBJ2-2|TRBV7-3|TRBD1|.
CASSLNAPQGIGELFF
TGTGCCAGCAGCTTAAATGCCCCACAGGGGATCGGGGAGCTGTTTTTT
>TRBJ1-2|TRBV19|TRBD1|once
CASSVDRDRDGYTF
TGTGCCAGTAGTGTCGACCGGGACAGAGACGGCTACACCTTC
>TRBJ2-7|TRBV6-1|.|.
CASSGWGAQQYF
TGTGCCAGCAGTGGTTGGGGGGCACAGCAGTACTTC
>TRBJ2-3|TRBV27|TRBD2|.
CASRLAGASTDTQYF
TGTGCCAGCAGGCTAGCGGGAGCCTCCACAGATACGCAGTATTTT
>TRBJ2-7|TRBV7-2|.|many
CASSRGRGAYEQYF
TGTGCCAGCAGTCGGGGACGTGGCGCCTACGAGCAGTACTTC
>TRBJ2-1|TRBV7-3|.|few
CASSSDPGREQFF
TGTGCCAGCAGCTCCGACCCGGGACGGGAGCAGTTCTTC
>TRBJ2-2|TRBV5-1|.|few
CASSLLNPANTGELFF
TGCGCCAGCAGCTTGTTGAACCCCGCGAACACCGGGGAGCTGTTTTTT
>TRBJ2-7|TRBV6-5|.|.
CASQQSPLYEQYF
TGTGCCAGCCAACAGAGCCCTCTCTACGAGCAGTACTTC
>TRBJ1-1|TRBV19|TRBD1|few
CASSERTGEAFF
TGTGCCAGTAGTGAGCGGACAGGAGAAGCTTTCTTT
>TRBJ2-3|TRBV5-1|.|.
CASSLDETDTQYF
TGCGCCAGCAGCTTGGACGAGACAGATACGCAGTATTTT
>TRBJ2-2|TRBV4-1|.|.
CASSQVPLTRDTGELFF
TGCGCCAGCAGCCAAGTTCCCCTCACAAGGGACACCGGGGAGCTGTTTTTT
>TRBJ2-3|TRBV7-3|.|.
CASSLRPSRPTDTQYF
TGTGCCAGCAGCTTAAGGCCTAGCCGACCCACAGATACGCAGTATTTT
>TRBJ2-1|TRBV9|.|many
CASCTGAGTYNEQFF
TGTGCCAGCTGCACGGGGGCCGGAACCTACAATGAGCAGTTCTTC
>TRBJ2-1|TRBV28|.|.
CASRGELATNEQFF
TGTGCCAGCAGGGGGGAGCTCGCCACGAATGAGCAGTTCTTC
>TRBJ2-5|TRBV15|TRBD1|.
CATSSNRGHVETQYF
TGTGCCACCAGCTCCAACAGGGGCCATGTCGAGACCCAGTACTTC
>TRBJ2-7|TRBV19|.|.
CASSAFMGEYEQYF
TGTGCCAGTAGTGCATTCATGGGGGAGTACGAGCAGTACTTC
>TRBJ2-1|TRBV5-6|TRBD2|few
CASSPVGRASVNEQFF
TGTGCCAGCAGCCCGGTCGGGAGGGCCTCCGTCAATGAGCAGTTCTTC
>TRBJ2-1|TRBV9|TRBD2|.
CASSPQGLAGGSNEQFF
TGTGCCAGCAGCCCCCAGGGACTAGCGGGAGGTTCCAATGAGCAGTTCTTC
>TRBJ2-2|TRBV11-3|TRBD2|.
CASQGLAGAGELFF
TGTGCCAGTCAGGGACTAGCTGGGGCCGGGGAGCTGTTTTTT
>TRBJ1-5|TRBV4-1|TRBD1|few
CASSQRGQGVQPQHF
TGCGCCAGCAGCCAACGGGGACAGGGAGTGCAGCCCCAGCATTTT
>TRBJ2-3|TRBV6-6|.|.
CASSYGGDSTDTQYF
TGTGCCAGCAGTTACGGCGGCGACAGCACAGATACGCAGTATTTT
>TRBJ1-1|TRBV20-1|.|.
CSAWRNTEAFF
TGCAGTGCCTGGCGGAACACTGAAGCTTTCTTT
>TRBJ2-2|TRBV2|.|.
CASSEPGNGELFF
TGTGCCAGCAGTGAACCGGGGAACGGGGAGCTGTTTTTT
>TRBJ2-1|TRBV5-1|TRBD2|few
CASSLDGLAGIGEQFF
TGCGCCAGCAGCTTGGACGGACTAGCGGGAATTGGAGAGCAGTTCTTC
>TRBJ1-2|TRBV28|.|.
CASSPGGHPSYGYTF
TGTGCCAGCAGTCCCGGGGGACACCCATCCTATGGCTACACCTTC
>TRBJ2-1|TRBV7-2|TRBD2|.
CASSLVGTKDEQFF
TGTGCCAGCAGCTTAGTAGGGACTAAGGATGAGCAGTTCTTC
>TRBJ2-2|TRBV6-1|.|.
CASRGPSANTGELFF
TGTGCCAGCAGGGGCCCTAGCGCGAACACCGGGGAGCTGTTTTTT
>TRBJ2-7|TRBV11-3|.|.
CASSLDRDEQYF
TGTGCCAGCAGCTTAGACAGGGACGAGCAGTACTTC
>TRBJ2-7|TRBV6-5|.|once
CASSYGGDKQYF
TGTGCCAGCAGTTACGGGGGTGACAAGCAGTACTTC
>TRBJ2-7|TRBV20-1|.|.
CSARGGNEQYF
TGCAGTGCTAGGGGGGGTAACGAGCAGTACTTC
>TRBJ2-7|TRBV5-1|TRBD1|.
CASSTPSGTGTYEQYF
TGCGCCAGCAGCACCCCGTCGGGGACAGGGACCTACGAGCAGTACTTC
>TRBJ2-5|TRBV5-1|TRBD2|.
CASSPGAGVGQETQYF
TGCGCCAGCAGCCCCGGGGCGGGAGTGGGGCAAGAGACCCAGTACTTC
>TRBJ1-2|TRBV29-1|.|.
CSVEYNYGYTF
TGCAGCGTTGAATATAACTATGGCTACACCTTC
>TRBJ2-7|TRBV19|TRBD2|.
CASSRGGSSYEQYF
TGTGCCAGTAGTAGGGGGGGGAGCTCCTACGAGCAGTACTTC
>TRBJ2-2|TRBV11-2|.|.
CASSLDTGNTGELFF
TGTGCCAGCAGCTTAGATACAGGGAACACCGGGGAGCTGTTTTTT
>TRBJ1-3|TRBV28|TRBD1|.
CASSFRAGRGAGNTIYF
TGTGCCAGCAGTTTCCGCGCCGGCAGGGGGGCTGGAAACACCATATATTTT
>TRBJ2-1|TRBV7-6|.|.
CASSLAWGGLEQFF
TGTGCCAGCAGCTTAGCGTGGGGGGGGCTTGAGCAGTTCTTC
>TRBJ1-3|TRBV19|TRBD1|.
CASAGQGDGNTIYF
TGTGCCAGCGCCGGACAGGGGGATGGAAACACCATATATTTT
>TRBJ2-1|TRBV29-1|TRBD1|few
CSVPGGQLWNEQFF
TGCAGCGTCCCAGGGGGTCAGTTATGGAATGAGCAGTTCTTC
>TRBJ1-5|TRBV9|.|.
CASSAGGSVGNQPQHF
TGTGCCAGCAGCGCCGGGGGTTCAGTTGGCAATCAGCCCCAGCATTTT
>TRBJ1-4|TRBV30|.|.
CAWSVREFREKLFF
TGTGCCTGGAGTGTACGGGAGTTTCGGGAAAAACTGTTTTTT
>TRBJ2-7|TRBV5-6|TRBD2|.
CASSPAGLASYEQYF
TGTGCCAGCAGCCCAGCGGGACTAGCATCCTACGAGCAGTACTTC
>TRBJ1-3|TRBV6-6|.|.
CASRSEGSGNTIYF
TGTGCCAGCAGATCCGAAGGCTCTGGAAACACCATATATTTT
>TRBJ2-1|TRBV14|.|few
CASSARLQGAEQFF
TGTGCCAGCAGCGCAAGATTACAGGGCGCTGAGCAGTTCTTC
>TRBJ2-2|TRBV7-6|TRBD2|.
CASTKFGRAGELFF
TGTGCCAGCACAAAGTTTGGGAGGGCCGGGGAGCTGTTTTTT
>TRBJ2-7|TRBV15|.|.
CATSLGGYEQYF
TGTGCCACTTCGTTGGGGGGCTACGAGCAGTACTTC
>TRBJ2-7|TRBV28|.|.
CASSPGDRREQYF
TGTGCCAGCAGTCCGGGGGACCGCCGGGAGCAGTACTTC
>TRBJ2-5|TRBV19|.|many
CASSRAFQETQYF
TGTGCCAGTAGTAGGGCGTTCCAAGAGACCCAGTACTTC
>TRBJ2-5|TRBV5-1|TRBD2|.
CASSLVLAGGQETQYF
TGCGCCAGCAGCTTGGTATTAGCGGGAGGGCAAGAGACCCAGTACTTC
>TRBJ2-4|TRBV28|TRBD2|.
CASSLWRLAGAVAKNIQYF
TGTGCCAGCAGTTTATGGAGACTAGCTGGGGCGGTGGCCAAAAACATTCAGTACTTC
>TRBJ2-1|TRBV18|.|.
CASSEGQSSYNEQFF
TGTGCCAGCTCGGAAGGTCAAAGCTCCTACAATGAGCAGTTCTTC
>TRBJ1-4|TRBV30|.|once
CAWSGLPTNEKLFF
TGTGCCTGGAGTGGACTGCCAACTAATGAAAAACTGTTTTTT
>TRBJ1-6|TRBV11-2|.|.
CASSFWESSYNSPLHF
TGTGCCAGCAGCTTTTGGGAGAGCTCCTATAATTCACCCCTCCACTTT
>TRBJ1-1|TRBV29-1|.|.
CSVRDNMNTEAFF
TGCAGCGTTAGGGACAACATGAACACTGAAGCTTTCTTT
>TRBJ2-5|TRBV20-1|.|once
CSASRQETQYF
TGCAGTGCTAGCAGGCAAGAGACCCAGTACTTC
>TRBJ2-3|TRBV7-9|.|.
CASTDRGTDTQYF
TGTGCCAGCACGGACCGCGGGACAGATACGCAGTATTTT
>TRBJ2-7|TRBV27|TRBD2|.
CASSPGGLAGGAYEQYF
TGTGCCAGCAGCCCAGGGGGTCTAGCGGGAGGAGCCTACGAGCAGTACTTC